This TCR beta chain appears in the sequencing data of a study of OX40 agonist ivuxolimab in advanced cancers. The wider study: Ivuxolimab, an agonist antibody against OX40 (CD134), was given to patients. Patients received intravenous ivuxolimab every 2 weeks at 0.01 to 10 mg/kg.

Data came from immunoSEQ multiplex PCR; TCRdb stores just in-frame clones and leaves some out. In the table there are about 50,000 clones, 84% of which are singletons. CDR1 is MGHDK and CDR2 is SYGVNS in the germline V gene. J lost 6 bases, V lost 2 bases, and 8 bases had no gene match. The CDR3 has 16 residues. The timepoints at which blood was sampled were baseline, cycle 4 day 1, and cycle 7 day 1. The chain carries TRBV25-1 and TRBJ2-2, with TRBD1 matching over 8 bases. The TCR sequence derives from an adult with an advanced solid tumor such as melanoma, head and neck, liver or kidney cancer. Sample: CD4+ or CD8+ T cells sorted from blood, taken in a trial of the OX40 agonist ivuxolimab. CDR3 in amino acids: CASSEIGQGGAGELFF. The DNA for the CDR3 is TGTGCCAGCAGTGAAATAGGACAGGGTGGCGCCGGGGAGCTGTTTTTT.